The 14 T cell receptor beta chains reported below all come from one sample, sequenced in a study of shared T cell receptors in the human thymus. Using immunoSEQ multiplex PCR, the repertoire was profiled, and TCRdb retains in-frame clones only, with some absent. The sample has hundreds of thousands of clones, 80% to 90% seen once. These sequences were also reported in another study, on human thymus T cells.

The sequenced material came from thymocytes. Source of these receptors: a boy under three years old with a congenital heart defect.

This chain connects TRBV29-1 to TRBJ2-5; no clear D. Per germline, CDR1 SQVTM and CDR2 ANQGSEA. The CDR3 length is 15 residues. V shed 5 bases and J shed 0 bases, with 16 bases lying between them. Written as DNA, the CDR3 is TGCAGCGTTTCCACGACGGGTTCGTACCAAGAGACCCAGTACTTC. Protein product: CSVSTTGSYQETQYF.

CDR3 bases: TGCGCCAGCAGCCGGAACGGGACAAACTCCTACAATGAGCAGTTCTTC. Encoded protein: CASSRNGTNSYNEQFF. The chain combines TRBV4-1 with TRBJ2-1, with a possible D match to TRBD1 (6 bases). This CDR3 region has 16 residues. CDR1 and CDR2 (germline): MGHRA, YSYEKL. Between the trimmed V and J ends, which lost 4 bases and 0 bases, there was a span of 13 bases.

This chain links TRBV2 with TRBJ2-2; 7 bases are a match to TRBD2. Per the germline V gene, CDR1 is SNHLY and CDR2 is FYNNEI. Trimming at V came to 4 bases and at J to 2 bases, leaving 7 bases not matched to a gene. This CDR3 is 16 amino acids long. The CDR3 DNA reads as TGTGCCAGCAGTGTTTGGCTAGCGGAAAACACCGGGGAGCTGTTTTTT. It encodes CASSVWLAENTGELFF. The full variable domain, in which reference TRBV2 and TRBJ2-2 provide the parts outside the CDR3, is EPEVTQTPSHQVTQMGQEVILRCVPISNHLYFYWYRQILGQKVEFLVSFYNNEISEKSEIFDDQFSVERPDGSNFTLKIRSTKLEDSAMYFCASSVWLAENTGELFFGEGSRLTVL.

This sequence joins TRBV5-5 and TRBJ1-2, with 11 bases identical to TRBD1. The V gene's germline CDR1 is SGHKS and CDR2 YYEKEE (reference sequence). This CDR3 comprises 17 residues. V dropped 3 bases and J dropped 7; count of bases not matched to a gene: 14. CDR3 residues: CASSCPPGTGGLVGYTF. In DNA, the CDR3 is TGTGCCAGCAGCTGCCCCCCCGGGACAGGGGGATTAGTTGGCTACACCTTC.

CDR3 sequence: CASSWVGGAPHYGYTF. As DNA, the CDR3 is TGCGCCAGCAGCTGGGTGGGGGGGGCGCCCCACTATGGCTACACCTTC. V gene TRBV5-1 combines with J gene TRBJ1-2; possible D gene TRBD1, 6 bases. In germline, CDR1 is SGHRS, CDR2 YFSETQ. The CDR3 consists of 16 residues. V dropped 3 bases and J dropped 3 bases, with 18 bases sitting between them. Together with reference TRBV5-1 and TRBJ1-2, the CDR3 gives the full variable domain: KAGVTQTPRYLIKTRGQQVTLSCSPISGHRSVSWYQQTPGQGLQFLFEYFSETQRNKGNFPGRFSGRQFSNSRSEMNVSTLELGDSALYLCASSWVGGAPHYGYTFGSGTRLTVV.

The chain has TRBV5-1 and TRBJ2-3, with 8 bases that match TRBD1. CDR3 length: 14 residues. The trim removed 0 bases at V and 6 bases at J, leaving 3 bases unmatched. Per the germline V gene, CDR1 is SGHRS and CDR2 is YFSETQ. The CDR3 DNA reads TGCGCCAGCAGCTTGGGACAGGGGCCCGATACGCAGTATTTT. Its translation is CASSLGQGPDTQYF.

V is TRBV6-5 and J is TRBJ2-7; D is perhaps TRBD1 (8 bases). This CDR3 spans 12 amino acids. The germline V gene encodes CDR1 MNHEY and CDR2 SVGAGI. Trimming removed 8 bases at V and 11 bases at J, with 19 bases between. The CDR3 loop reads CASSRGRETEYF. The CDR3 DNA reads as TGTGCCAGCTCCAGGGGGCGGGAGACTGAGTACTTC.

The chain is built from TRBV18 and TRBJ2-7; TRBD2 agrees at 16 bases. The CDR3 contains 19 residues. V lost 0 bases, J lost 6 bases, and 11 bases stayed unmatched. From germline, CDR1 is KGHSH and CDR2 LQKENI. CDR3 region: CASSPPGTSGRAVSVEQYF. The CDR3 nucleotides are TGTGCCAGCTCACCACCCGGGACTAGCGGGAGGGCCGTTTCAGTCGAGCAGTACTTC.

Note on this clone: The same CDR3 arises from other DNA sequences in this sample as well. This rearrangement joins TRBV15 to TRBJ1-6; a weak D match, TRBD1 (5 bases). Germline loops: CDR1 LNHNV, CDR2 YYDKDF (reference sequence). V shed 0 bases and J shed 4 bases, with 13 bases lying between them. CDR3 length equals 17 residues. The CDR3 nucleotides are TGTGCCACCAGCAGAGACAGGGACGGGGGATATAATTCACCCCTCCACTTT. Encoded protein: CATSRDRDGGYNSPLHF.

The CDR3 nucleotides are TGTGCCAGCAGCTCCCGCGGGGGACCTCAGCCTGGAAACACCATATATTTT. This codes for CASSSRGGPQPGNTIYF. This chain uses TRBV11-2 with TRBJ1-3; a possible D gene is TRBD1 (5 bases). The CDR3 spans 17 residues. V lost 4 bases and J 2 bases, leaving 18 bases between the germline ends. From germline, CDR1 is SGHAT and CDR2 FQNNGV.

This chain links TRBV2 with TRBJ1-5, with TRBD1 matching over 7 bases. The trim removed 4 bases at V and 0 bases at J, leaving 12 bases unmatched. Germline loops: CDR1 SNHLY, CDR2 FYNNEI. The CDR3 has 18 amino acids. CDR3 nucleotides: TGTGCCAGCAGTGTAAGGGGACAGAAAAGTTATAGCAATCAGCCCCAGCATTTT. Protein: CASSVRGQKSYSNQPQHF.

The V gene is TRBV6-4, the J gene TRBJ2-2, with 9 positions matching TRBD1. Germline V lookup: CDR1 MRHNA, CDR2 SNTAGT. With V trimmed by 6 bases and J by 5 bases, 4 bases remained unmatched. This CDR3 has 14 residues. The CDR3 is CASRRDRATGELFF. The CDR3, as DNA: TGTGCCAGCAGGCGGGACAGGGCTACCGGGGAGCTGTTTTTT.

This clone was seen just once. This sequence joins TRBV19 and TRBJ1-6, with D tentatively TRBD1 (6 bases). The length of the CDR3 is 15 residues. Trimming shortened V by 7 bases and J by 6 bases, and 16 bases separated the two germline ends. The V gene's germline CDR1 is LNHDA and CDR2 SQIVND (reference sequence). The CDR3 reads CASKRGNVTNSPLHF. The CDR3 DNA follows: TGTGCCAGTAAGAGGGGGAACGTAACTAATTCACCCCTCCACTTT.

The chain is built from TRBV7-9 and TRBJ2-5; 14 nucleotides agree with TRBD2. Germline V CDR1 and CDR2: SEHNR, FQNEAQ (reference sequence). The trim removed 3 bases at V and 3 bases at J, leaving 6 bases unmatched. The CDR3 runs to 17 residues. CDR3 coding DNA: TGTGCCAGCAGCTTGCCACCGGGACTAGCGGGGGAAGAGACCCAGTACTTC. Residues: CASSLPPGLAGEETQYF.